Below are 18 T cell receptor beta chains sequenced from a single sample in a study of cytomegalovirus exposure and HLA in healthy donors. PCR primers comprised 60 Vbeta and 13 Jbeta primers. Libraries were prepared by immunoSEQ multiplex PCR; TCRdb keeps only in-frame clonotypes and omits some of them. The repertoire has roughly 180,000 clones, 76% of them found once; the top ten carry about 1.5%. The sequencing sample was made of PBMCs. These receptors originate from a man in his late teens or twenties in good health and CMV-seronegative.

The CDR3 here is CASSEPGTGAYEQYF. The CDR3 DNA reads TGTGCCAGCAGTGAGCCCGGGACAGGGGCCTACGAGCAGTACTTC. V is TRBV6-1 and J is TRBJ2-7; 10 bases align to TRBD1. Losses at the gene ends were 3 bases for V and 2 bases for J; bases not matched to a gene: 4. The CDR3 runs to 15 residues. Germline V lookup: CDR1 MNHNS, CDR2 SASEGT.

J is TRBJ2-1 and V is TRBV6-5; possibly TRBD2 for D (6 bases). The V gene lost 6 bases and the J gene lost 9 bases, with 21 bases spanning the gap. CDR1 is MNHEY and CDR2 is SVGAGI in the germline V gene. CDR3 size: 15 residues. Here the CDR3 reads CASRATGLRSGEQFF. CDR3 DNA: TGTGCCAGCAGGGCCACGGGACTCCGATCGGGTGAGCAGTTCTTC.

The rearrangement joins TRBV19 to TRBJ1-1, with 8 bases that match TRBD1. From germline, CDR1 is LNHDA and CDR2 SQIVND (reference sequence). This CDR3 has 13 residues. V trimming: 5 bases; J trimming: 7 bases; junction bases outside the gene matches: 6. The CDR3 region is CASSPTGVSEAFF. CDR3 DNA sequence: TGTGCCAGTAGTCCGACAGGGGTTAGTGAAGCTTTCTTT.

The chain combines TRBV15 with TRBJ2-7; D is possibly TRBD1 (5 bases). The CDR3 is made up of 15 amino acids. Germline CDR1 is LNHNV and CDR2 is YYDKDF (reference sequence). Trimming removed 0 bases from V and 2 bases from J, with 11 bases in between. CDR3 sequence (DNA): TGTGCCACCAGCAGAGATCCGAACAGGCCCTACGAGCAGTACTTC. This gives the protein CATSRDPNRPYEQYF.

The chain carries TRBV7-9 and TRBJ2-1; a weak D match, TRBD2 (5 bases). Trimming shortened V by 4 bases and J by 7 bases, and 17 bases separated the two germline ends. Per the germline V gene, CDR1 is SEHNR and CDR2 is FQNEAQ (reference sequence). CDR3 length: 15 residues. Written as DNA, the CDR3 is TGTGCCAGCAGCTCGCCGCCGCGACTACGGAATGAGCAGTTCTTC. Protein sequence: CASSSPPRLRNEQFF.

The V call is TRBV30, the J call TRBJ2-7; 7 bases are shared with TRBD2. Germline CDR1 and CDR2: GTSNPN and SVGIG (reference sequence). The J segment lost 0 bases and the V segment lost 5 bases, leaving 13 bases of the junction unmatched. This CDR3 is 16 amino acids long. The CDR3 sequence: CAWDLGRAPFSYEQYF. The DNA for the CDR3 is TGTGCCTGGGATTTGGGGAGGGCTCCTTTCTCCTACGAGCAGTACTTC. Variable domain in full (rest from reference TRBV30 and TRBJ2-7): SQTIHQWPATLVQPVGSPLSLECTVEGTSNPNLYWYRQAAGRGLQLLFYSVGIGQISSEVPQNLSASRPQDRQFILSSKKLLLSDSGFYLCAWDLGRAPFSYEQYFGPGTRLTVT.

The rearrangement joins TRBV5-1 to TRBJ2-7; perhaps TRBD1 as D (5 bases). CDR1 and CDR2 (germline): SGHRS, YFSETQ. The germline V and J ends were trimmed by 0 bases and 4 bases, with 11 bases remaining between them. The CDR3 has 14 residues. In DNA, the CDR3 is TGCGCCAGCAGCTTGGCCGAGACAGTTTACGAGCAGTACTTC. This gives the protein CASSLAETVYEQYF.

The chain is built from TRBV10-3 and TRBJ2-5, with D perhaps matching TRBD2 (6 bases). Germline loops: CDR1 ENHRY, CDR2 SYGVKD. V was shortened by 7 bases and J by 3 bases, with 15 bases between the two germline ends. CDR3 size: 14 residues. In DNA, the CDR3 is TGTGCCATCACAACCGGGACTCCGAAAGAGACCCAGTACTTC. Protein product: CAITTGTPKETQYF.

The rearrangement uses TRBV5-1 and TRBJ1-1; D might be TRBD1 (5 bases). Trimming left V 0 bases short and J 1 base short, with 22 bases between. Germline CDR1 is SGHRS and CDR2 is YFSETQ. This CDR3 has 19 residues. In DNA form, the CDR3 reads TGCGCCAGCAGCTTGGCCGGGGGGGAGGGGCGAGGGAGGAACACTGAAGCTTTCTTT. Protein: CASSLAGGEGRGRNTEAFF.

The CDR3 coding sequence is TGTGCCTGGAGTGTACTTCTCGGCAGGGGAAATAATGAGCAGTTCTTC. Translation gives CAWSVLLGRGNNEQFF. The genes are TRBV30 and TRBJ2-1, with D tentatively TRBD1 (6 bases). V was clipped by 0 bases and J by 7 bases, with 19 bases between them. CDR3 length: 16 amino acids. The V gene's germline CDR1 is GTSNPN and CDR2 SVGIG (reference sequence).

The chain combines TRBV4-1 with TRBJ2-7; the D gene is possibly TRBD1 (5 bases). Trimming took off 0 bases at V and 3 bases at J, with 15 bases between the two ends. The CDR3 contains 16 residues. Germline CDR1 is MGHRA and CDR2 is YSYEKL. The CDR3 here is CASSQERAGKGYEQYF. As DNA, the CDR3 is TGCGCCAGCAGCCAAGAAAGGGCAGGGAAAGGCTACGAGCAGTACTTC.

The chain joins TRBV5-1 to TRBJ1-6; D is unresolved. The germline gives CDR1 SGHRS, CDR2 YFSETQ. This CDR3 has 14 amino acids. V gave up 4 bases and J gave up 8 bases, with 13 bases separating them. CDR3 nucleotides: TGCGCCAGCAGCCGGGGTAACCGGGATTCACCCCTCCACTTT. It codes for CASSRGNRDSPLHF.

The table lists this clone with a count of one. The chain has TRBV5-4 and TRBJ2-5; 10 nucleotides align to TRBD2. V gave up 4 bases and J gave up 2 bases; unmatched junction bases: 5. This CDR3 has 15 residues. Germline V gives CDR1 SGHNT, CDR2 YYREEE (reference sequence). CDR3: CASSTQAGGQETQYF. The CDR3 DNA sequence: TGTGCCAGCAGCACCCAAGCGGGGGGGCAAGAGACCCAGTACTTC. Using reference TRBV5-4 and TRBJ2-5 for the parts outside the CDR3, the full variable domain is ETGVTQSPTHLIKTRGQQVTLRCSSQSGHNTVSWYQQALGQGPQFIFQYYREEENGRGNFPPRFSGLQFPNYSSELNVNALELDDSALYLCASSTQAGGQETQYFGPGTRLLVL.

This clone was observed a single time. The chain recombines TRBV18 with TRBJ2-5; tentatively, D is TRBD1 (5 bases). There are 14 residues in the CDR3. The V gene lost 5 bases and the J gene lost 4 bases, with 14 bases spanning the gap. Germline CDR1 reads KGHSH; CDR2 reads LQKENI. The CDR3 is CASSGRALAETQYF. DNA for the CDR3: TGTGCCAGCTCAGGCAGGGCTTTAGCAGAGACCCAGTACTTC.

CDR3 coding DNA: TGTGCCAGCAGTTCCATTGGGGGGGGGCCGGCTGAGCAGTTCTTC. Residues: CASSSIGGGPAEQFF. The V call is TRBV7-6, the J call TRBJ2-1; a possible D gene is TRBD2 (7 bases). The length of the CDR3 is 15 residues. Looked up from germline, CDR1 is SGHVS and CDR2 is FNYEAQ. Trimming cost V 6 bases and J 9 bases, with 21 bases left between them. Using reference TRBV7-6 and TRBJ2-1 for the parts outside the CDR3, the full variable domain is GAGVSQSPRYKVTKRGQDVALRCDPISGHVSLYWYRQALGQGPEFLTYFNYEAQQDKSGLPNDRFSAERPEGSISTLTIQRTEQRDSAMYRCASSSIGGGPAEQFFGPGTRLTVL.

The chain employs TRBV5-5 and TRBJ2-7, with TRBD2 matching 7 bases. The germline V gene has CDR1 SGHKS and CDR2 YYEKEE (reference sequence). V was clipped by 6 bases and J by 3 bases; unmatched bases: 6. The CDR3 sequence is 13 residues long. CDR3 sequence reads: CASTVGGNYEQYF. CDR3 sequence (DNA): TGTGCCAGCACCGTGGGGGGGAACTACGAGCAGTACTTC.

V usage is TRBV6-5 and J usage is TRBJ1-2; unclear D gene. The CDR3 loop spans 13 amino acids. V lost 8 bases, J lost 0 bases, and 10 bases lay in between. Germline V gives CDR1 MNHEY, CDR2 SVGAGI. CDR3 sequence (DNA): TGTGCCAGCGGTGAGGTTGCTAACTATGGCTACACCTTC. Translating it yields CASGEVANYGYTF.

This sequence joins TRBV19 and TRBJ2-3; TRBD2 agrees at 10 bases. The J segment lost 0 bases and the V segment lost 5 bases, leaving 17 bases of the junction unmatched. The germline V gene has CDR1 LNHDA and CDR2 SQIVND (reference sequence). This CDR3 region has 20 residues. The CDR3 DNA reads as TGTGCCAGTAGTCCAGCGGGAGGGGTGCGGGGGGCCCCTAGCACAGATACGCAGTATTTT. Amino acid sequence: CASSPAGGVRGAPSTDTQYF.